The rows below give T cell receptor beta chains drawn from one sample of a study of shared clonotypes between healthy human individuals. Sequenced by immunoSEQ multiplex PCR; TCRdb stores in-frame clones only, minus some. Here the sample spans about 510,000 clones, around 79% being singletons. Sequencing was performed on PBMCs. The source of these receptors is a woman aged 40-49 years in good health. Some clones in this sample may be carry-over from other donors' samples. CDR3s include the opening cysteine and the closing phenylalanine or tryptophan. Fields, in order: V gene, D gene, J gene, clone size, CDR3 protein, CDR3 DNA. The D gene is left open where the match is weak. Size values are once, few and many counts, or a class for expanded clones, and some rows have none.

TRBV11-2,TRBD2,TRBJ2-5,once,CASSLGLAGDYETQYF,TGTGCCAGCAGCTTAGGGCTAGCGGGAGATTACGAGACCCAGTACTTC
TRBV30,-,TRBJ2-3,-,CAWSGGFTDTQYF,TGTGCCTGGAGTGGTGGTTTCACAGATACGCAGTATTTT
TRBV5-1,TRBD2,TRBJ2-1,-,CASSPGLAGGEQFF,TGCGCCAGCAGCCCGGGACTAGCGGGAGGTGAGCAGTTCTTC
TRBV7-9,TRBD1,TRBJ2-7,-,CASSSPKGQTVHEQYF,TGTGCCAGCAGCTCCCCCAAGGGACAGACGGTCCACGAGCAGTACTTC
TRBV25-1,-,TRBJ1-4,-,CASRGGFEKLFF,TGTGCCAGCAGAGGAGGGTTTGAAAAACTGTTTTTT
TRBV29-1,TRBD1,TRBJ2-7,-,CSVQGAKDEQYF,TGCAGCGTTCAGGGGGCAAAGGATGAGCAGTACTTC
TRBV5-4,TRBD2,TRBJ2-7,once,CASRASGSYEQYF,TGTGCCAGCAGGGCTAGCGGCTCCTACGAGCAGTACTTC
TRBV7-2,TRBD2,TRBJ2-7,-,CASTWTSGSSEQYF,TGTGCCAGCACCTGGACTAGCGGGAGTAGCGAGCAGTACTTC
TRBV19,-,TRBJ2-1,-,CASSPFRGYNEQFF,TGTGCCAGTAGTCCCTTCCGCGGCTACAATGAGCAGTTCTTC
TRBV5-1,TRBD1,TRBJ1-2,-,CASSGGTGGRNYGYTF,TGCGCCAGCAGCGGCGGGACAGGGGGCCGAAACTATGGCTACACCTTC
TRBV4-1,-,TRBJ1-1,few,CASSQVGSFEAFF,TGCGCCAGCAGCCAAGTCGGATCGTTTGAAGCTTTCTTT
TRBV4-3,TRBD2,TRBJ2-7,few,CASSHSSGRTRPYEQYF,TGCGCCAGCAGCCATTCTAGCGGGAGGACCCGACCCTACGAGCAGTACTTC
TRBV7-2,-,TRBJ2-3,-,CASSLEAESSTDTQYF,TGTGCCAGCAGCTTAGAGGCGGAATCTAGCACAGATACGCAGTATTTT
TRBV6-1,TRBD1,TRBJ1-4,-,CASSLTGGADEKLFF,TGTGCCAGCAGTCTCACAGGGGGCGCGGATGAAAAACTGTTTTTT
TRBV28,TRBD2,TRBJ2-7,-,CASSFLRETYEQYF,TGTGCCAGCAGTTTTTTGCGGGAGACGTACGAGCAGTACTTC
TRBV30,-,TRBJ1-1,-,CAWSDPRRWDTEAFF,TGTGCCTGGAGTGACCCCCGGAGGTGGGACACTGAAGCTTTCTTT
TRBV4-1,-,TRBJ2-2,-,CASSQDGGVTGELFF,TGCGCCAGCAGCCAAGATGGAGGAGTCACCGGGGAGCTGTTTTTT
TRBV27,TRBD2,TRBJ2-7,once,CASRGLANSYEQYF,TGTGCCAGCCGGGGACTAGCGAACTCCTACGAGCAGTACTTC
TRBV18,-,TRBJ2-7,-,CASSPTYDNHYEQYF,TGTGCCAGCTCACCAACCTATGACAACCACTACGAGCAGTACTTC
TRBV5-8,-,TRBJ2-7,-,CASNPKGDEQYF,TGTGCCAGCAATCCCAAAGGTGACGAGCAGTACTTC
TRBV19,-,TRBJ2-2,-,CASSIAAPRELFF,TGTGCCAGTAGTATAGCGGCCCCCAGGGAGCTGTTTTTT
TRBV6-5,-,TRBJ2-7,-,CASRSGQAYEQYF,TGTGCCAGCAGAAGCGGCCAAGCGTACGAGCAGTACTTC
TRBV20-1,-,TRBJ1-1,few,CSATANTEAFF,TGCAGTGCAACAGCGAACACTGAAGCTTTCTTT
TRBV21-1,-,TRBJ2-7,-,CAGREGERGRAYEQYF,TGTGCCGGAAGAGAGGGTGAGCGCGGGAGGGCCTACGAGCAGTACTTC
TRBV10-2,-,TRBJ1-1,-,CASRGNTEAFF,TGCGCCAGCCGGGGGAACACTGAAGCTTTCTTT
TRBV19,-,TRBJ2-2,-,CASSRRGGELFF,TGTGCCAGTAGTAGGAGGGGCGGGGAGCTGTTTTTT
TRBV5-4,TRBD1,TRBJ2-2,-,CASSVGTATGELFF,TGTGCCAGCAGCGTCGGGACAGCTACCGGGGAGCTGTTTTTT
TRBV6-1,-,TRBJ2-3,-,CASRAFGDTDTQYF,TGTGCCAGCAGAGCTTTCGGAGACACAGATACGCAGTATTTT
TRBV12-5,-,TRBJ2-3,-,CASGPQDSADTQYF,TGTGCTAGTGGTCCGCAGGACAGTGCAGATACGCAGTATTTT
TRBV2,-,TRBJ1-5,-,CASSEEGRGYQPQHF,TGTGCCAGCAGTGAAGAAGGCAGGGGTTATCAGCCCCAGCATTTT
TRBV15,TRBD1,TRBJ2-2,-,CATSRDLTGGTGELFF,TGTGCCACCAGCAGAGATCTGACAGGGGGCACCGGGGAGCTGTTTTTT
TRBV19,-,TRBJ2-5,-,CASSSSRETQYF,TGTGCCAGTAGTTCATCGAGAGAGACCCAGTACTTC
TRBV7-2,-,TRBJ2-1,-,CASSLVRLARNEQFF,TGTGCCAGCAGCTTAGTCCGGCTAGCGCGTAATGAGCAGTTCTTC
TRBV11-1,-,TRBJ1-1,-,CASSLDGPNTDAFF,TGTGCCAGCAGCTTAGATGGGCCGAACACTGACGCTTTCTTT
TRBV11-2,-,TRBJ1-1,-,CASSLRDTEAFF,TGTGCCAGCAGCTTGCGGGACACTGAAGCTTTCTTT
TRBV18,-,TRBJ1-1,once,CASSPLQGSDTEAFF,TGTGCCAGCTCACCACTCCAGGGCTCGGACACTGAAGCTTTCTTT
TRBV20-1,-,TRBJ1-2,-,CSARKGYTF,TGCAGTGCTAGGAAAGGCTACACCTTC
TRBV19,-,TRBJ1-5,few,CASSIDPNQPQHF,TGTGCCAGTAGTATAGATCCGAATCAGCCCCAGCATTTT
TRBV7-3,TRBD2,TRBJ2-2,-,CASSPQGLAGANTGELFF,TGTGCCAGCAGCCCGCAGGGACTAGCGGGGGCGAACACCGGGGAGCTGTTTTTT
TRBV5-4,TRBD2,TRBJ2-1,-,CASSLSATSGGEQFF,TGTGCCAGCAGCTTGTCTGCGACTAGCGGGGGTGAGCAGTTCTTC
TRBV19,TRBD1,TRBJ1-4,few,CASSTGTGGGRKEKLFF,TGTGCCAGTAGTACCGGGACAGGGGGCGGTCGGAAGGAAAAACTGTTTTTT
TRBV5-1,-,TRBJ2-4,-,CASSLEAGEVNIQYF,TGCGCCAGCAGCTTGGAGGCTGGGGAGGTAAACATTCAGTACTTC
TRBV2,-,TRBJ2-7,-,CASSEGTIYEQYF,TGTGCCAGCAGTGAAGGGACGATCTACGAGCAGTACTTC
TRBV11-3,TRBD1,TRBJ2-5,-,CASSSWLGEQTGNQETQYF,TGTGCCAGCAGCTCTTGGTTAGGGGAGCAGACAGGGAACCAAGAGACCCAGTACTTC
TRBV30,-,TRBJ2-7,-,CAWSGGRLANEQYF,TGTGCCTGGAGTGGAGGGCGGCTAGCGAACGAGCAGTACTTC
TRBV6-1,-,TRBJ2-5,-,CASRRQETQYF,TGTGCCAGCAGAAGGCAAGAGACCCAGTACTTC
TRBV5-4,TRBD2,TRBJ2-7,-,CASRTGAGGPYEQYF,TGTGCCAGCAGAACTGGGGCGGGAGGGCCCTACGAGCAGTACTTC
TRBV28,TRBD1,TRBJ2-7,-,CASRSGTVYEQYF,TGTGCCAGCAGATCCGGGACAGTCTACGAGCAGTACTTC
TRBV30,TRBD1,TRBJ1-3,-,CAWRDRGPRNTIYF,TGTGCCTGGAGGGACAGGGGGCCCCGAAACACCATATATTTT
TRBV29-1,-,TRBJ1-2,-,CSVEGQGPYGYTF,TGCAGCGTTGAAGGGCAGGGCCCCTATGGCTACACCTTC
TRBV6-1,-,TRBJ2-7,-,CASSEPGVYEQYF,TGTGCCAGCAGTGAACCCGGGGTCTACGAGCAGTACTTC
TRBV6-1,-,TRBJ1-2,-,CASGGRVNANYGYTF,TGTGCCAGCGGAGGCAGGGTGAACGCTAACTATGGCTACACCTTC
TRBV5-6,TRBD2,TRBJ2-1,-,CASSLWRGAGGEQFF,TGTGCCAGCAGCCTTTGGCGGGGGGCGGGAGGTGAGCAGTTCTTC
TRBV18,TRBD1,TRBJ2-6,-,CASQDRSLSGANVLTF,TGTGCCAGTCAGGACAGGTCCCTCTCTGGGGCCAACGTCCTGACTTTC
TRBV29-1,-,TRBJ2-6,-,CSAEPVAGANVLTF,TGCAGCGCTGAGCCGGTGGCTGGGGCCAACGTCCTGACTTTC